Sequencing of this TCR beta chain was carried out in a study of graft-versus-host responses after intestinal transplantation (dated by TCRdb to the early 2020s). Turning to the overall study: Recipients received multivisceral, liver-intestinal, or isolated intestinal transplants. A peak of at least 4% donor T cells among recipient peripheral blood mononuclear cells was the definition used for donor T cell macrochimerism. After intestinal transplantation, graft-versus-host and host-versus-graft alloreactive T cell clones in the graft, circulation and bone marrow were tracked using bulk TCR-beta CDR3 sequencing. Alloreactive clones were identified by sequencing pre-transplant mixed lymphocyte reaction products and comparing these products with unstimulated pre-transplant donor and recipient T cells. Samples from a few later patients were sequenced in-house on an Illumina MiSeq with MiXCR processing rather than by the commercial service. The cohort enrolled roughly 25 intestinal transplant recipients including one retransplant, and a few patients lacking pretransplant specimens were excluded. Every recipient was given anti-thymocyte globulin induction, then maintenance tacrolimus and steroids for 3 to 4 years.

Findings and caveats that apply to the study as a whole: Early after transplant, declines in HvG clones were associated with peak levels of circulating GvH clones. In the allografts of patients with donor T cell macrochimerism, GvH to HvG T cell clonal ratios were high. GvH clones were detected in recipient bone marrow, and some appeared earlier in ileal mucosa or blood, consistent with an intestinal mucosal origin. The conclusions were limited by the relatively low number and heterogeneity of the intestinal transplant patients.

Libraries were prepared through the immunoSEQ multiplex PCR assay. For most patients, genomic DNA was isolated using the Qiagen DNeasy Blood and Tissue Kit and was shipped frozen to Adaptive Biotechnologies for TCR sequencing. For most patients, genomic DNA was subjected to high-throughput TCR-beta CDR3 sequencing by Adaptive Biotechnologies. The original methods were these. TCR sequencing data were retrieved from Adaptive's ImmunoSEQ software for roughly 17 patients, whereas three other patients were processed with MiXCR and VDJtools. To correct CD4 versus CD8 sorting errors, sequences present in both subsets at a frequency ratio below 5:1 were removed. CDR3 nucleotide sequences shared by donor and recipient were removed because the origin of these sequences could not be assigned. At least 2-fold expansion over unstimulated cells and a minimum CFSE-low frequency of 0.002% (template counts) or 0.001% (read counts) were required for clones to be classified as alloreactive. Mappable clones were those detected in sequenced pre-transplant spleen, lymph node, or MLR CFSE-low populations of the donor or recipient. The cumulative frequency of alloreactive clones was calculated as a percentage of all sequences, weighted by copy number. Not all clones reach the TCRdb copy of this immuneACCESS table, which keeps in-frame sequences only. Checked studies attribute under half of the gap to unresolved V genes and leave the rest unexplained. V, J and clone size are those of that table, while D and trimming were read from the DNA. For this sample the table gives about 100,000 clones, of which more than 75% were detected only once. Of the sample, around 0.98% falls within the top ten clones.

From the germline V gene, CDR1 is SGHRS and CDR2 is YFSETQ. The junction shows trimming of 4 bases on V and 0 bases on J, plus 7 bases between the germline ends. From the cysteine up to the phenylalanine, the CDR3 has a length of 13 residues. Solely the CDR3 DNA is kept, with 39 bases framed from the first base. This clone occurred once. It has no known antigen specificity. Within one base of it there is no much larger clone, and no base qualities were kept. The time point label for this specimen denotes: cells obtained before transplantation from donor or recipient. CD3+CD4+ and CD3+CD8+ populations were FACS-sorted from unstimulated pre-transplant donor and recipient cells taken from spleen or lymph nodes.

Material: unstimulated CD4+ T cells sorted from spleen or lymph node cells, obtained before transplant. In this chain, TRBV5-1 is recombined with TRBJ1-1; no D gene is confidently identified. This TCR was sampled from a human donor who was the organ donor for an intestinal transplant. CDR3 region: CASSPKMNTEAFF. The sequenced DNA: TGCGCCAGCAGCCCAAAAATGAACACTGAAGCTTTCTTT.